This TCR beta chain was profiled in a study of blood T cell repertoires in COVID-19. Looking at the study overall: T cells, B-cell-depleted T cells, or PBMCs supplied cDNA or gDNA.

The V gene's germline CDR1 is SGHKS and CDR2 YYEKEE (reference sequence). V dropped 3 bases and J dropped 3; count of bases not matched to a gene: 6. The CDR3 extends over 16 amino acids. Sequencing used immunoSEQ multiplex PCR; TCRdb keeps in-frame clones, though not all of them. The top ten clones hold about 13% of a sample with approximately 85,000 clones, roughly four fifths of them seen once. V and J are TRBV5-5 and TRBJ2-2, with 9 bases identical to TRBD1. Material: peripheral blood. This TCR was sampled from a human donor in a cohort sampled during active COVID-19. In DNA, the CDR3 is TGTGCCAGCAGCTCTGGACAGGGGTGGGACACCGGGGAGCTGTTTTTT. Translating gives CASSSGQGWDTGELFF.